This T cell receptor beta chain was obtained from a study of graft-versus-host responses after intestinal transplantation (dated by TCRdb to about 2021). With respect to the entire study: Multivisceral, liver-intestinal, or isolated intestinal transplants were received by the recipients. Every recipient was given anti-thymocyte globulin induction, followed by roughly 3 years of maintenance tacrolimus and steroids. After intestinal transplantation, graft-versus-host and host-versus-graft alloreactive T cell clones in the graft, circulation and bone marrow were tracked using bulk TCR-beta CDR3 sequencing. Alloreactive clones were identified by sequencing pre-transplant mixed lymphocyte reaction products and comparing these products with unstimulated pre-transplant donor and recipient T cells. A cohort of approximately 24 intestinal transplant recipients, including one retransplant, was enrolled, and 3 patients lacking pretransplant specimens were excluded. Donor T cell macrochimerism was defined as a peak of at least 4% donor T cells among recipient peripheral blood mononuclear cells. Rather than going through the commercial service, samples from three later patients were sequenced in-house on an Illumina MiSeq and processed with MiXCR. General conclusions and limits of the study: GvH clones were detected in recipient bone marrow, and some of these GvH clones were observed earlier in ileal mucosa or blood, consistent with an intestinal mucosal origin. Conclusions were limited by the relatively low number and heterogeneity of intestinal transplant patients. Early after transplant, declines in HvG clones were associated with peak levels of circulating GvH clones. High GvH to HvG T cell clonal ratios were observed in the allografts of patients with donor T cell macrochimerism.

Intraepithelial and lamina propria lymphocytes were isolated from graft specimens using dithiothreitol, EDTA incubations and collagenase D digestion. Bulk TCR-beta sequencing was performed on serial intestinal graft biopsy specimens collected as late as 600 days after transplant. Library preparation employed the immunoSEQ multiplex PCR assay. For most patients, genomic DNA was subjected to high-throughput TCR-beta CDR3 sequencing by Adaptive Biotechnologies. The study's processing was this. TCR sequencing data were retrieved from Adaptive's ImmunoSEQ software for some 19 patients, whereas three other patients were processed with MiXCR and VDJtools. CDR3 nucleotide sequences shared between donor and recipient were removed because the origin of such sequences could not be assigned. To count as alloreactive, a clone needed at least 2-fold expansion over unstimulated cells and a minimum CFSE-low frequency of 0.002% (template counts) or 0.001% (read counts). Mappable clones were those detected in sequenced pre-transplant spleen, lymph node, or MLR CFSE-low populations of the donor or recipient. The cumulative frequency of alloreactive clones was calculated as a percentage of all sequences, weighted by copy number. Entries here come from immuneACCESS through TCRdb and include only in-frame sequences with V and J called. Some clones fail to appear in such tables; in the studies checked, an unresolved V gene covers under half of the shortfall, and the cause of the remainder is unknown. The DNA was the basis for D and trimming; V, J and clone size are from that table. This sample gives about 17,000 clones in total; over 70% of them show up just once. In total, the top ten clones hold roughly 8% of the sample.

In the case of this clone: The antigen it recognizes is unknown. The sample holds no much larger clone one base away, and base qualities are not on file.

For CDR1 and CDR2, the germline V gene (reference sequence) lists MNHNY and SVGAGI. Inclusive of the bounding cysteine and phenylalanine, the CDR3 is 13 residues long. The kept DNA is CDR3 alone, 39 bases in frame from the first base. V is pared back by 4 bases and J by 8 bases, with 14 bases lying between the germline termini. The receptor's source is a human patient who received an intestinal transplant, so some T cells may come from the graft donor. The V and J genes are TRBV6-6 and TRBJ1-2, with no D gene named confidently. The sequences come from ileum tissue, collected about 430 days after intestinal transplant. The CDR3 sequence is CASSFEGNTGYTF. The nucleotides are TGTGCCAGCAGTTTTGAAGGGAACACCGGCTACACCTTC.